These 17 T cell receptor beta chains were sequenced from one sample in a study of blood T cell repertoires in COVID-19. Generated by immunoSEQ multiplex PCR, the TCRdb table keeps only in-frame clones and is missing some. This sample yields a few hundred thousand clones, of which around 87% are seen a single time; approximately 1.2% belongs to the top ten. Source material: PBMCs or T cells enriched from blood (not recorded which). The receptors shown here come from a man under 40 who had recovered from COVID-19.

This chain uses TRBV20-1 with TRBJ1-2, with D possibly TRBD1 on 5 matching bases. Germline V gene data show CDR1 as DFQATT and CDR2 as SNEGSKA (reference sequence). CDR3 length: 11 residues. V gave up 6 bases and J gave up 6 bases, with 11 bases separating them. This chain's CDR3 is CSAKQDNGYTF. The CDR3 bases are TGCAGTGCAAAACAGGATAATGGCTACACCTTC.

The chain recombines TRBV30 with TRBJ2-7; 8 nucleotides agree with TRBD1. The CDR3 consists of 14 residues. Germline-derived CDR1 and CDR2 are GTSNPN and SVGIG (reference sequence). With V trimmed by 4 bases and J by 0 bases, 5 bases remained unmatched. DNA of the CDR3: TGTGCCTGGATTGACAGGGGTAGCTCCTACGAGCAGTACTTC. Its translation: CAWIDRGSSYEQYF.

The genes are TRBV7-9 and TRBJ2-7, with 7 bases lining up with TRBD1. CDR3 length: 13 amino acids. CDR1 is SEHNR, CDR2 FQNEAQ, per germline (reference sequence). The V gene end was trimmed by 5 bases and the J gene end by 7 bases; junction bases not matched to a gene: 8. For the CDR3, the DNA is TGTGCCAGCAGCCCCCGAGGGACAGTTGAGCAGTACTTC. Its protein product is CASSPRGTVEQYF.

This chain links TRBV25-1 with TRBJ1-1, with TRBD1 matching 7 bases. This CDR3 region has 15 residues. V shed 0 bases, J shed 3 bases, and the junction held 4 bases outside the gene matches. In germline, CDR1 is MGHDK, CDR2 SYGVNS. The CDR3 DNA is TGTGCCAGCAGTGAATATGTCAGGGGGGACACTGAAGCTTTCTTT. Translated: CASSEYVRGDTEAFF.

Remarks on this clone: The sample carries other DNA sequences with the same CDR3. The CDR3 DNA reads TGCAGCGTCGGGACAGGGTATGGCTACACCTTC. Residues: CSVGTGYGYTF. V gene TRBV29-1 combines with J gene TRBJ1-2; TRBD1 matches at 9 bases. Germline CDR1 is SQVTM and CDR2 is ANQGSEA. This CDR3 has 11 residues. The V segment lost 6 bases and the J segment 5 bases; nucleotides outside the gene matches: 1. The entire variable domain, with the rest obtained from reference TRBV29-1 and TRBJ1-2, is as follows: SAVISQKPSRDICQRGTSLTIQCQVDSQVTMMFWYRQQPGQSLTLIATANQGSEATYESGFVIDKFPISRPNLTFSTLTVSNMSPEDSSIYLCSVGTGYGYTFGSGTRLTVV.

The V gene is TRBV18, the J gene TRBJ2-7, with 8 bases lining up with TRBD1. The germline CDR1 and CDR2 sequences are KGHSH and LQKENI. Trimming at V came to 4 bases and at J to 6 bases, leaving 11 bases not matched to a gene. CDR3 length equals 15 residues. The CDR3 sequence is CASSRNGQGDGEQYF. The CDR3 DNA reads TGTGCCAGCTCACGTAACGGACAGGGAGATGGCGAGCAGTACTTC.

This clone appeared once. The chain couples TRBV9 to TRBJ1-5; TRBD1 might be the D (6 bases). The CDR3 has 14 amino acids. V was pared by 0 bases and J by 4 bases, with 8 bases between. CDR1 is SGDLS, CDR2 YYNGEE, per germline. CDR3 nucleotides: TGTGCCAGCAGCGTAGGGACAGTTAATCAGCCCCAGCATTTT. It translates to CASSVGTVNQPQHF. Full variable domain (rest looked up from reference TRBV9 and TRBJ1-5): DSGVTQTPKHLITATGQRVTLRCSPRSGDLSVYWYQQSLDQGLQFLIQYYNGEERAKGNILERFSAQQFPDLHSELNLSSLELGDSALYFCASSVGTVNQPQHFGDGTRLSIL.

This chain joins TRBV5-5 and TRBJ2-2, with D tentatively TRBD2 (5 bases). Germline V gene data show CDR1 as SGHKS and CDR2 as YYEKEE (reference sequence). Trimming left V 4 bases short and J 4 bases short, with 14 bases between. CDR3 length equals 15 residues. CDR3 sequence: CASSPGSPTTGELFF. In DNA, the CDR3 is TGTGCCAGCAGCCCGGGGTCACCTACCACCGGGGAGCTGTTTTTT.

The CDR3: CASSLRGYTF. The CDR3 DNA reads TGTGCCAGCAGCTTACGGGGCTACACCTTC. V is TRBV7-9 and J is TRBJ1-2; D gene unclear. Germline lookup yields CDR1 SEHNR and CDR2 FQNEAQ (reference sequence). The CDR3 totals 10 residues. Trimming left V 2 bases short and J 8 bases short, with 3 bases between.

The V gene is TRBV19, the J gene TRBJ2-3; 12 bases match TRBD2. The V and J ends lost 3 bases and 2 bases, in that order; junction bases with no gene match: 9. Germline V gives CDR1 LNHDA, CDR2 SQIVND (reference sequence). This CDR3 spans 18 amino acids. The CDR3 bases are TGTGCCAGTAGTATGGAGACTAGCGGGGGCCCGCTCACAGATACGCAGTATTTT. Translating it yields CASSMETSGGPLTDTQYF. The variable domain in full, with the rest retrieved from reference TRBV19 and TRBJ2-3, is DGGITQSPKYLFRKEGQNVTLSCEQNLNHDAMYWYRQDPGQGLRLIYYSQIVNDFQKGDIAEGYSVSREKKESFPLTVTSAQKNPTAFYLCASSMETSGGPLTDTQYFGPGTRLTVL.

V usage is TRBV11-2 and J usage is TRBJ1-1; D uncertain. The length of the CDR3 is 14 residues. CDR1 SGHAT and CDR2 FQNNGV come from the germline V gene. Between the trimmed V and J ends, which lost 5 bases and 0 bases, there was a span of 10 bases. CDR3 region: CASSELPLNTEAFF. The CDR3 nucleotides read TGTGCCAGCAGCGAACTTCCCTTGAACACTGAAGCTTTCTTT.

The rearrangement links TRBV7-2 to TRBJ2-5, with D possibly being TRBD1 (5 bases). From germline, CDR1 is SGHTA and CDR2 FQGNSA. The V end was cut by 10 bases, the J end by 4 bases, with 13 bases between. This CDR3 has 12 residues. The CDR3 here is CATSDTRETQYF. DNA of the CDR3: TGTGCCACCTCGGACACAAGAGAGACCCAGTACTTC.

This clone was found a few times. This rearrangement joins TRBV3-1 (or the pseudogene TRBV3-2) to TRBJ2-3; 7 nucleotides line up with TRBD1. J was trimmed by 3 bases and V by 4 bases; bases with no gene match: 7. This CDR3 has 15 amino acids. The V gene's germline CDR1 is LGHDT and CDR2 YNNKEL (reference sequence). CDR3 sequence reads: CASSRMRGQTDTQYF. CDR3 DNA sequence: TGTGCCAGCAGCCGAATGAGGGGGCAGACAGATACGCAGTATTTT.

The V call is TRBV19, the J call TRBJ1-4; possible D gene TRBD1, 6 bases. This CDR3 spans 14 amino acids. V shed 5 bases and J shed 8 bases, with 15 bases lying between them. Germline CDR1 is LNHDA and CDR2 is SQIVND (reference sequence). This CDR3 reads CASSPGQWGEKLFF. CDR3 DNA sequence: TGTGCCAGTAGTCCAGGACAGTGGGGGGAAAAACTGTTTTTT.

This chain connects TRBV4-1 to TRBJ1-1; 7 positions agree with TRBD1. Trimming cost V 8 bases and J 6 bases; bases outside gene matches: 12. Germline-derived CDR1 and CDR2 are MGHRA and YSYEKL. This CDR3 spans 14 amino acids. The CDR3 bases are TGCGCCAGCGGATACCGAACAGGGGCCCCTGAAGCTTTCTTT. Amino acid sequence: CASGYRTGAPEAFF.

The J gene is TRBJ1-1, the V gene TRBV5-1; D possibly corresponds to TRBD1 (5 bases). V dropped 0 bases and J dropped 5 bases, with 14 bases sitting between them. This CDR3 comprises 15 residues. The germline CDR1 and CDR2 sequences are SGHRS and YFSETQ. The CDR3 loop reads CASSLVGASGTEAFF. As DNA, the CDR3 is TGCGCCAGCAGCTTGGTCGGGGCAAGCGGGACTGAAGCTTTCTTT. The full variable domain, rest sourced from reference TRBV5-1 and TRBJ1-1, is KAGVTQTPRYLIKTRGQQVTLSCSPISGHRSVSWYQQTPGQGLQFLFEYFSETQRNKGNFPGRFSGRQFSNSRSEMNVSTLELGDSALYLCASSLVGASGTEAFFGQGTRLTVV.

The chain uses TRBV10-3 and TRBJ2-3; TRBD1 matches 8 bases. Germline V gene lookup returns CDR1 ENHRY and CDR2 SYGVKD. The length of the CDR3 is 14 residues. The V and J ends lost 10 bases and 5 bases, in that order; junction bases with no gene match: 11. The CDR3: CATMQGALGDTQYF. The CDR3 DNA reads as TGTGCCACCATGCAGGGGGCGCTTGGAGATACGCAGTATTTT.